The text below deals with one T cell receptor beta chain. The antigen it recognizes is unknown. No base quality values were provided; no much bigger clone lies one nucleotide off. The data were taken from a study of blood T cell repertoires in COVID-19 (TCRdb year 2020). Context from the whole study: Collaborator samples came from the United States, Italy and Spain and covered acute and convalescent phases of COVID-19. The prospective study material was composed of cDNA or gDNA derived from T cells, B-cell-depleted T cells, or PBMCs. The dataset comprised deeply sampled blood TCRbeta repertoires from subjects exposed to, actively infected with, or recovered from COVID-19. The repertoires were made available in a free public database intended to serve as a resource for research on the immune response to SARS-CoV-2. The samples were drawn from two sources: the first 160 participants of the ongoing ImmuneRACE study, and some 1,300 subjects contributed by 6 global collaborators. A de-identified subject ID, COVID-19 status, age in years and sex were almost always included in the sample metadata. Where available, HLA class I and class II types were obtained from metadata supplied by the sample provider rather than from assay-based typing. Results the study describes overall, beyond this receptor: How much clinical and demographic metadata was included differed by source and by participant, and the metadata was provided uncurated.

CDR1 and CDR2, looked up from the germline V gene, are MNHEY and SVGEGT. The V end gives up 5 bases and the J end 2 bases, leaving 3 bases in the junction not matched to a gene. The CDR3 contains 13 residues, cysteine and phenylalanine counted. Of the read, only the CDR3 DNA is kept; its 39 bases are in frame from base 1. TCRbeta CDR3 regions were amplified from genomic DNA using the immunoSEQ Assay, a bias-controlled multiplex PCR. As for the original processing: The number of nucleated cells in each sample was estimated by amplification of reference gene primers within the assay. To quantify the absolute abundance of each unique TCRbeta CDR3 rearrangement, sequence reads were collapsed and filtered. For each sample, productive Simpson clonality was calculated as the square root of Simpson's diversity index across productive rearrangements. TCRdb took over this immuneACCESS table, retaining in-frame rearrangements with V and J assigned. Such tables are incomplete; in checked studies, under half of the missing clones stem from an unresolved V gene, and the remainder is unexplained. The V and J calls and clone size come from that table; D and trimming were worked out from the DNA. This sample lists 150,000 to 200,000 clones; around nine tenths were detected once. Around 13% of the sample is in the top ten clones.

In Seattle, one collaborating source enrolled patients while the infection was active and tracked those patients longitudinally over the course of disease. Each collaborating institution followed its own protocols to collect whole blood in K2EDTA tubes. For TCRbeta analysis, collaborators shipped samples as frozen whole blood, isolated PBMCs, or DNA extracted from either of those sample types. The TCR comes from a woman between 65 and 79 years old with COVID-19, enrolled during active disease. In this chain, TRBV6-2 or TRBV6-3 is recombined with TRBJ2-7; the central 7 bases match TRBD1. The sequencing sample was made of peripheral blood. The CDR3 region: CASSRGQTYEQYF. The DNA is TGTGCCAGCAGTAGGGGACAGACCTACGAGCAGTACTTC.